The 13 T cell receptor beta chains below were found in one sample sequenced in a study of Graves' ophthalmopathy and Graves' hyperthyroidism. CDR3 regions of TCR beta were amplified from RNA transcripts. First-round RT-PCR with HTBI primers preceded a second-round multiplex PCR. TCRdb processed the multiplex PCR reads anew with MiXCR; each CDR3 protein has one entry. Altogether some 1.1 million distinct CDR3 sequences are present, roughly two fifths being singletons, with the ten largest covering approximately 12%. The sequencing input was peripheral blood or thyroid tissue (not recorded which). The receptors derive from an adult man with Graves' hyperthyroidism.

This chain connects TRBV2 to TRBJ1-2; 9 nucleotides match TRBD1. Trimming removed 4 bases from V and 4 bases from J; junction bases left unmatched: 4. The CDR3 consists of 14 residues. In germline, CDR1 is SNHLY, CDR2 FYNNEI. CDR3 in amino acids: CASSGTGVPYGYTF. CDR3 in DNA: TGTGCCAGCAGTGGGACAGGGGTCCCCTATGGCTACACCTTC.

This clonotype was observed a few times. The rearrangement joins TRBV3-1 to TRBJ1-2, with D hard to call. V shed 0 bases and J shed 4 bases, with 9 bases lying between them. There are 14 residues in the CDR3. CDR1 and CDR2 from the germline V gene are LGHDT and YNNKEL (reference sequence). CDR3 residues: CASSQDAIPYGYTF. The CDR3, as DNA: TGTGCCAGCAGCCAAGATGCCATCCCCTATGGCTACACCTTC.

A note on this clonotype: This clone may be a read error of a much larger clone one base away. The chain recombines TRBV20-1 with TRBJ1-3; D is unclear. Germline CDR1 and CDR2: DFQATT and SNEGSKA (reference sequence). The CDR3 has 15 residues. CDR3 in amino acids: CSARVPANSGNTVYF. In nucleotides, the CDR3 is TGCAGTGCTAGAGTTCCCGCAAACTCTGGAAACACCGTATATTTT.

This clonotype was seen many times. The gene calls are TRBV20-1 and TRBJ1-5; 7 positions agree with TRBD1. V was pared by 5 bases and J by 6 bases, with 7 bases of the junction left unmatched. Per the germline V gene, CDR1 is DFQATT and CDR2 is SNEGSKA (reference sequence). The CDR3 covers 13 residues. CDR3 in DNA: TGCAGTGCTGGCAGGGGGGTAGGTCAGCCCCAGCATTTT. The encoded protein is CSAGRGVGQPQHF.

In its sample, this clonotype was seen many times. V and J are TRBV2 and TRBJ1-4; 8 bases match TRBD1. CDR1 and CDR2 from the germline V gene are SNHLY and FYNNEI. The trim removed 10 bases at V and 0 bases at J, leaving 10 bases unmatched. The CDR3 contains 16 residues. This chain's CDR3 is CAIAVQGAATNEKLFF. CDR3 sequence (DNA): TGTGCCATCGCCGTTCAGGGGGCAGCAACTAATGAAAAACTGTTTTTT.

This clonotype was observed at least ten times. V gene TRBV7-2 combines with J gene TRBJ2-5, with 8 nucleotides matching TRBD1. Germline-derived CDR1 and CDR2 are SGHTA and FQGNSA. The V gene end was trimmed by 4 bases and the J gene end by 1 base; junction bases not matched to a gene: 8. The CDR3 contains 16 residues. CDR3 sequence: CASSSDDRGSQETQYF. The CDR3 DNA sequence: TGTGCCAGCAGCTCAGACGACAGGGGAAGCCAAGAGACCCAGTACTTC.

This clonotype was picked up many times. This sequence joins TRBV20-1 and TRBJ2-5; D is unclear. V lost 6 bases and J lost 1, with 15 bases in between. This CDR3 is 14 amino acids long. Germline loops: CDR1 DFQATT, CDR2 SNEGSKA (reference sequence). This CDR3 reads CSALWVRSQETQYF. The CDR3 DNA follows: TGCAGTGCCCTTTGGGTTCGCAGCCAAGAGACCCAGTACTTC.

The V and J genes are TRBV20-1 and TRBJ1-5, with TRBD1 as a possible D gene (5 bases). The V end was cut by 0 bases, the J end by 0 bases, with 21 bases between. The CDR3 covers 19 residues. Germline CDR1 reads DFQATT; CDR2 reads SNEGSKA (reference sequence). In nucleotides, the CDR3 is TGCAGTGCTAGAGATCACGTCGGCGGGGGGGATAATAGCAATCAGCCCCAGCATTTT. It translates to CSARDHVGGGDNSNQPQHF.

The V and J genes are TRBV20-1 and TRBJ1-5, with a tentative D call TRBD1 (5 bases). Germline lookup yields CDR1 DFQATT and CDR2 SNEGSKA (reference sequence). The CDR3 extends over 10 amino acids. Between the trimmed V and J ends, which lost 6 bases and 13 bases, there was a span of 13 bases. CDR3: CSATGTTQHF. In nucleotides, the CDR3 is TGCAGTGCAACCGGGACGACTCAGCATTTT.

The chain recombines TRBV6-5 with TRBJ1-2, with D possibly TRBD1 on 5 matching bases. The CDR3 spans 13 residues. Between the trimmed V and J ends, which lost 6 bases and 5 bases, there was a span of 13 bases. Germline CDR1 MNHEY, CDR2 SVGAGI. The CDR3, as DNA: TGTGCCAGCAGATCAGGGATGGGGTATGGCTACACCTTC. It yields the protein CASRSGMGYGYTF.

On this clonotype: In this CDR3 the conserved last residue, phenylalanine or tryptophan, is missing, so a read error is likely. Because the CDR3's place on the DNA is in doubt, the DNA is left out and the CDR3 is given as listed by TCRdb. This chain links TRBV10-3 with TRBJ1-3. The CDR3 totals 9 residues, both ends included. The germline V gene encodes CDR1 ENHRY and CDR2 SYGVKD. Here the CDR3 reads CAISDEGGT.

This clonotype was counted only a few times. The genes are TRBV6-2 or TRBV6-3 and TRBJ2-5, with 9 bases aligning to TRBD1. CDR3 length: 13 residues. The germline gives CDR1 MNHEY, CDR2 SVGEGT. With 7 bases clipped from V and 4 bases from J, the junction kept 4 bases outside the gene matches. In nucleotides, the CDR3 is TGTGCCAGCACTGCGACAGGGGGAGAGACCCAGTACTTC. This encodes CASTATGGETQYF.

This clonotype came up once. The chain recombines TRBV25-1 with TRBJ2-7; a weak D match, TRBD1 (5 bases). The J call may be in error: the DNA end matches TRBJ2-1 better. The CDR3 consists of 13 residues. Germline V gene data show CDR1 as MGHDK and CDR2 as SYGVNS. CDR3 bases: TGTGCCAGCAGTGATTGGGGCCGCTTTGAGCAGTTCTTC. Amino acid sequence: CASSDWGRFEQFF.